This TCR beta chain was captured in a study of Ad26.COV2.S vaccination and SARS-CoV-2 variants. Findings and limits, study-wide: Similar non-spike TCR breadth was observed in recipients of vaccine and of placebo. A substantial breadth of spike-specific CD8+ and CD4+ T cell responses after vaccination has been reported. Estimates derived from TCR breadth and depth analyses may have underestimated total T cell responses.

The repertoire was sequenced with immunoSEQ multiplex PCR; TCRdb's copy has only in-frame clones and lacks some. The table has around 140,000 clones, 70% to 90% seen once. CDR1 is SGHVS and CDR2 is FQNEAQ in the germline V gene. Trimming took 2 bases from V and 0 from J, leaving 11 bases between them. This CDR3 contains 16 residues. Points on this clone: Its antigen is unknown.

This receptor was obtained from a human donor who had recovered from COVID-19. Source: peripheral blood, taken after recovery from COVID-19. V and J are TRBV7-8 and TRBJ1-3; the D is unclear. The CDR3 coding sequence is TGTGCCAGCAGCTTAAACCTCCGGGGCTCTGGAAACACCATATATTTT. As protein: CASSLNLRGSGNTIYF.